The T cell receptor (beta chain) described here comes from a study of TIL therapy for anti-PD-1-resistant metastatic lung cancer. Across the study: Patients then received nivolumab; progressors got lymphodepletion, TIL and IL-2. By whole-exome sequencing, median non-synonymous tumor mutation burden was roughly 1.4 mutations per megabase.

The CDR3 length is 15 residues. Germline V gene data show CDR1 as SGHRS and CDR2 as YFSETQ. Trimming took 3 bases from V and 0 from J; bases not matched to a gene: 6. In the case of this clone: Its antigen is unknown.

Stated time point: pre-treatment sample, taken before nivolumab and TIL therapy. Patients were adults with stage 4 NSCLC. Findings of the study overall: TIL clonotype persistence in blood showed no apparent association with response.

The immunoSEQ assay was v3. Profiling relied on immunoSEQ multiplex PCR, and the TCRdb table lists in-frame clones only, not all of them. The repertoire holds nearly 60,000 clones, with around 79% as singletons. The receptor was isolated from a person between 25 and 80 years old with non-small cell lung cancer. Sequences were derived from blood, sampled at baseline. J is TRBJ2-7 and V is TRBV5-1; 7 positions agree with TRBD1. The CDR3 sequence is CASSYGQVDSYEQYF. In nucleotides, the CDR3 is TGCGCCAGCAGCTACGGACAGGTGGACTCCTACGAGCAGTACTTC.